What follows is one T cell receptor (beta chain) and its context. Its antigen remains unidentified. The data stem from a study of CD8 T cells in acute hepatitis C reinfection. Overall study results and limits: No group differed significantly in the high NS3-1073 repertoire diversity. One of thirteen outcome-independent public clonotypes used V04-02/J02-02.

Time point described: naive CD8 control sorted from an acute-time-point sample. CDR1 and CDR2 from the germline V gene are MGHRA and YSYEKL. Trimming shortened V by 1 base and J by 1 base, and 7 bases separated the two germline ends. This CDR3 is 14 amino acids long. The table came from immunoSEQ multiplex PCR; TCRdb's copy has only in-frame clones and leaves some out. The sample includes 30,000 to 40,000 clones, around nine tenths of them seen just once. J is TRBJ1-1 and V is TRBV4-1; D ambiguous. Sequenced input: naive CD8+ T cells from PBMCs. The receptor comes from a man aged 30 to 39 with chronic hepatitis C. CDR3 region: CASSQGLGNTEAFF. CDR3 DNA: TGCGCCAGCAGCCAAGGGTTGGGGAACACTGAAGCTTTCTTT.